The next 17 T cell receptor beta chains were all read from a single sample in a study of T cells in Graves' hyperthyroidism and ophthalmopathy. There were TCR beta CDR3 regions amplified from RNA transcripts. In the first-round RT-PCR of the TCR CDR3, the HTBI primer set was used. TCRdb processed the multiplex PCR reads anew with MiXCR; each CDR3 protein has one entry. The top ten clones hold about 18% of a sample with about 380,000 distinct CDR3 sequences, roughly 15% of them seen once. Sequenced sample: blood. These TCRs come from a woman aged 25 to 45 with Graves' ophthalmopathy.

The chain is built from TRBV6-5 and TRBJ2-2; no firm D call. The CDR3 consists of 14 residues. Germline loops: CDR1 MNHEY, CDR2 SVGAGI. Trimming took off 6 bases at V and 4 bases at J, with 12 bases between the two ends. CDR3: CASSYTTTTGELFF. Written as DNA, the CDR3 is TGTGCCAGCAGCTACACAACCACCACCGGGGAGCTGTTTTTT.

Ten or more counts support this clonotype. The chain joins TRBV12-3 or TRBV12-4 to TRBJ2-1, with D possibly being TRBD2 (6 bases). The CDR3 length is 13 residues. The V and J ends lost 3 bases and 10 bases respectively, with 13 bases between them. CDR3 in DNA: TGTGCCAGCAGTTTCTCCCTGGCGGGGGAGCAGTTCTTC. Its translation is CASSFSLAGEQFF.

This clonotype was found many times. The rearrangement uses TRBV11-3 and TRBJ2-7; 12 bases are shared with TRBD1. Germline CDR1 is SGHNT and CDR2 is YENEEA. The CDR3 is 15 amino acids. V gave up 4 bases and J gave up 5 bases; unmatched junction bases: 6. For the CDR3, the DNA is TGTGCCAGCAGCTCCGGGACAGGGGGCCGCCACGAGCAGTACTTC. Protein: CASSSGTGGRHEQYF.

This clonotype has only one observation. This chain links TRBV6-1 with TRBJ2-6; 7 bases map to TRBD2. Germline V gives CDR1 MNHNS, CDR2 SASEGT. The CDR3 runs to 14 residues. V was clipped by 6 bases and J by 3 bases; unmatched bases: 2. CDR3: CASSASGGANVLTF. In nucleotides, the CDR3 is TGTGCCAGCAGCGCTAGCGGTGGGGCCAACGTCCTGACTTTC.

At least ten counts were recorded for this clonotype. This chain links TRBV30 with TRBJ1-5; 8 nucleotides line up with TRBD1. V lost 5 bases and J lost 9; bases outside the gene matches: 6. CDR3 size: 12 residues. The V gene's germline CDR1 is GTSNPN and CDR2 SVGIG (reference sequence). The DNA for the CDR3 is TGTGCCTGGGGACAGGGTTTGTCGCCCCAGCATTTT. The encoded protein is CAWGQGLSPQHF.

J is TRBJ1-5 and V is TRBV15; D gene unclear. Germline V CDR1 and CDR2: LNHNV, YYDKDF (reference sequence). V was trimmed by 3 bases and J by 3 bases, leaving 15 bases between them. The CDR3 is 16 residues long. CDR3 sequence reads: CATSSGRSPFNQPQHF. CDR3 bases: TGTGCCACCAGCAGCGGACGGAGCCCATTCAATCAGCCCCAGCATTTT.

The rearrangement links TRBV20-1 to TRBJ2-3; D gene uncertain. Germline V gene data show CDR1 as DFQATT and CDR2 as SNEGSKA (reference sequence). V was trimmed by 0 bases and J by 2 bases, leaving 12 bases between them. The CDR3 has 15 amino acids. CDR3 protein: CSARDFNSNTDTQYF. In DNA, the CDR3 is TGCAGTGCTAGAGATTTTAACTCAAACACAGATACGCAGTATTTT.

This clonotype was counted at least ten times. The rearrangement links TRBV7-2 to TRBJ2-5, with D unclear. Trimming stripped 4 bases from V and 3 bases from J, with 9 bases between. The CDR3 consists of 13 residues. Germline assignment: CDR1 SGHTA and CDR2 FQGNSA. The CDR3 region has the DNA TGTGCCAGCAGCTATGGGTTGAAAGAGACCCAGTACTTC. Protein: CASSYGLKETQYF.

This clonotype has ten or more counts. The genes are TRBV7-8 and TRBJ2-1; the D is unclear. In germline, CDR1 is SGHVS, CDR2 FQNEAQ. This CDR3 spans 13 amino acids. V was trimmed by 2 bases and J by 6 bases, leaving 8 bases between them. CDR3 amino acids: CASSLSLSNEQFF. The CDR3 DNA reads as TGTGCCAGCAGCTTATCCCTTAGCAATGAGCAGTTCTTC.

This clonotype was seen at least ten times. This chain joins TRBV6-1 and TRBJ1-6; possibly TRBD1 for D (6 bases). Trimming left V 5 bases short and J 8 bases short, with 13 bases between. This CDR3 region has 14 residues. Per germline, CDR1 MNHNS and CDR2 SASEGT. The CDR3 region is CASSSTGLDSPLHF. Here the CDR3 DNA reads TGTGCCAGCAGTTCCACAGGGCTCGATTCACCCCTCCACTTT.

The sample holds many counts of this clonotype. The chain recombines TRBV6-1 with TRBJ2-5, with no clear D. The CDR3 is 13 residues long. V was clipped by 6 bases and J by 4 bases, with 12 bases between them. Germline V gene sequence: CDR1 MNHNS, CDR2 SASEGT. This CDR3 is CASRDYFGETQYF. CDR3 sequence (DNA): TGTGCCAGCAGGGATTACTTTGGAGAGACCCAGTACTTC.

The sample holds many counts of this clonotype. The genes are TRBV5-1 and TRBJ1-2; D uncertain. The CDR3 length is 14 residues. Germline CDR1 and CDR2: SGHRS and YFSETQ. Trimming stripped 0 bases from V and 6 bases from J, with 12 bases between. CDR3 sequence (DNA): TGCGCCAGCAGCTTGGCCTCGGAGGGCCATGGCTACACCTTC. Its translation: CASSLASEGHGYTF.

This clonotype has at least ten counts. The chain carries TRBV11-2 and TRBJ2-7, with 10 bases that match TRBD2. This CDR3 is built from 13 residues. Germline CDR1 is SGHAT and CDR2 is FQNNGV. J was trimmed by 8 bases and V by 2 bases; bases with no gene match: 3. The CDR3 protein is CASSLSGGGQQYF. DNA of the CDR3: TGTGCCAGCAGCTTAAGCGGGGGGGGGCAGCAGTACTTC.

By frequency in the sample, this clonotype is medium-sized. The V gene is TRBV30, the J gene TRBJ2-7; D is uncertain. Trimming left V 3 bases short and J 7 bases short, with 7 bases between. Germline V gene lookup returns CDR1 GTSNPN and CDR2 SVGIG (reference sequence). The CDR3 spans 10 residues. DNA of the CDR3: TGTGCCTGGAGCGGAAGGGAGCAGTACTTC. It encodes CAWSGREQYF.

This clonotype was recorded many times. The chain is built from TRBV18 and TRBJ2-2; no definite D call. The V end was cut by 7 bases, the J end by 5 bases, with 11 bases between. The CDR3 runs to 13 residues. Germline CDR1 is KGHSH and CDR2 is LQKENI. CDR3 amino acids: CASYELSTGELFF. The CDR3 bases are TGTGCCAGCTACGAGTTAAGTACCGGGGAGCTGTTTTTT.

This clonotype was observed at least ten times. J is TRBJ2-7 and V is TRBV7-9; D perhaps matches TRBD1 (5 bases). CDR3 length: 13 amino acids. Germline loops: CDR1 SEHNR, CDR2 FQNEAQ (reference sequence). Deletions cut 5 bases from V and 5 bases from J, with 13 bases between. CDR3 in DNA: TGTGCCAGCAGCCCGGGTGGGGCCCACGAGCAGTACTTC. The encoded protein is CASSPGGAHEQYF.

This clonotype has a count of ten or more. The rearrangement joins TRBV15 to TRBJ2-7; possibly TRBD2 for D (6 bases). Germline CDR1 is LNHNV and CDR2 is YYDKDF (reference sequence). Deletions cut 5 bases from V and 4 bases from J, with 6 bases between. This CDR3 spans 11 amino acids. Written as DNA, the CDR3 is TGTGCCACCAGCGGGGGGTACGAGCAGTACTTC. It encodes CATSGGYEQYF.